This T cell receptor beta chain was captured by sequencing in a study of Graves' ophthalmopathy and Graves' hyperthyroidism (dated by TCRdb to 2017 to 2018). Broadly, across the study: Peripheral blood samples were taken at the time of initial diagnosis, before any treatment was given. The study used TCR beta repertoire signatures to distinguish Graves' ophthalmopathy from Graves' hyperthyroidism and to predict progression to ophthalmopathy. In total, 135 blood samples were TCR-sequenced: some 43 ophthalmopathy, 75 hyperthyroidism and 17 hyperthyroidism-to-ophthalmopathy patients. To explore V-J signatures distinguishing ophthalmopathy from hyperthyroidism, a discovery set of 100 patients (43 ophthalmopathy, 57 stable hyperthyroidism) was enrolled. For independent validation, a separate cohort was made up of approximately 19 hyperthyroidism patients plus 17 patients who later progressed from hyperthyroidism to ophthalmopathy. In six or seven hyperthyroidism patients, the T-cell repertoires found in thyroid tissue were compared with those found in blood. After sampling, hyperthyroidism patients received methimazole starting at 30 mg daily, and ophthalmopathy patients received high-dose intravenous methylprednisolone. The 100 or so discovery patients were divided at random into training and test sets in a 7:3 ratio.

The ophthalmopathy patients had moderately to severely active disease, with a Clinical Activity Score of 3 or higher, a NOSPECS grade of 4 or higher, and a disease duration of less than 3 months. Patients were excluded if they had other autoimmune diseases, uncontrolled infections, pregnancy or lactation. Diagnosis relied on clinical symptoms, serum thyroxine, TRAb, thyroid ultrasound and orbital computed tomography. Ficoll-Paque density gradient centrifugation was used to isolate PBMCs from around 10 ml of fresh peripheral blood. Trizol reagent was used to extract the total RNA, and its quality was then checked on an Agilent 2100 Bioanalyzer. To note about this clonotype: Its cognate antigen has yet to be identified. Base qualities are not recorded, but no much larger clone differs from it by a single base.

General study outcomes and caveats: Among expanded thyroid clonotypes with frequency above 0.001, most also showed up in blood, which suggests that blood repertoires may reflect the thyroid immune response. Sample size was not predetermined statistically, and investigators were not blinded to group allocation. In validation, the model predicted ophthalmopathy progression with over 60% sensitivity and about 73% specificity; 12 predicted patients were CT-confirmed with GO in a median of 6.5 months. In cross-validation, the 13-signature model distinguished ophthalmopathy from stable hyperthyroidism with approximately 88% sensitivity and nearly 82% specificity, and in the test set the corresponding values were roughly 80% and 76%.

TCR beta CDR3 regions were amplified from RNA transcripts for repertoire sequencing. The first round of RT-PCR was done with HTBI primers and the Qiagen OneStep RT-PCR kit, and was followed by a second round of multiplex PCR, then size selection and purification. Libraries were sequenced on an Illumina HiSeq2000 using paired-end 100 bp reads. Under the source paper's analysis protocol: SOAPnuke was used to process the reads, removing any read that contained adapters or uncalled bases, had a mean Phred below 15, or lacked an exact match to the constant primer or identifier. High-quality paired reads were merged with COPE v1.2.5. Clonotypes were defined as unique nucleotide sequences and were aligned to IMGT TRB V, D and J references using MiTCR v1.1. Analysis was restricted to V-J combinations with a frequency above 0.0001, which covered roughly 99% of repertoires. For each V-J combination, a TCR clonal expansion and chaos score was defined as F50 clonal expansion divided by the chaos observed in the TCRdist matrix. Welch's t-statistics and random forest were used to narrow the features down to more than 10 V-J combinations, which were then fed into a naive Bayes classifier. Thyroid-blood repertoire similarity was quantified with the Morisita-Horn index. The public reads were reanalyzed by TCRdb: fastp trimming at Q25, MiXCR alignment, in-frame beta chains only. Here each entry gathers all rows of one CDR3 protein and keeps the most common genes and DNA. TCRdb's processing, not the authors' own work, is the source of the V and J calls. The sample data list about 400,000 distinct CDR3 sequences, and about 18% of these were observed just once. The ten largest clones take up 1.5% to 2% of the sample.

Deletion took 3 bases off V and 5 bases off J, with a span of 8 bases between the germline ends. From cysteine to phenylalanine, the CDR3 is 13 amino acids long. Solely the CDR3 DNA is kept, with 39 bases framed from the first base. The germline V gene yields SQVTM for CDR1 and ANQGSEA for CDR2. The sequencing sample was made of peripheral blood. Rearrangement joined TRBV29-1 to TRBJ1-6; the D gene is perhaps TRBD1, from 5 matching bases. This receptor was taken from a woman between 18 and 30 years old with Graves' ophthalmopathy. Donor details come from another sample of the same person, matched by shared clones. The CDR3 in this case is CSVDPGNNSPLHF. The sequenced DNA is TGCAGCGTTGATCCAGGGAATAATTCACCCCTCCACTTT.